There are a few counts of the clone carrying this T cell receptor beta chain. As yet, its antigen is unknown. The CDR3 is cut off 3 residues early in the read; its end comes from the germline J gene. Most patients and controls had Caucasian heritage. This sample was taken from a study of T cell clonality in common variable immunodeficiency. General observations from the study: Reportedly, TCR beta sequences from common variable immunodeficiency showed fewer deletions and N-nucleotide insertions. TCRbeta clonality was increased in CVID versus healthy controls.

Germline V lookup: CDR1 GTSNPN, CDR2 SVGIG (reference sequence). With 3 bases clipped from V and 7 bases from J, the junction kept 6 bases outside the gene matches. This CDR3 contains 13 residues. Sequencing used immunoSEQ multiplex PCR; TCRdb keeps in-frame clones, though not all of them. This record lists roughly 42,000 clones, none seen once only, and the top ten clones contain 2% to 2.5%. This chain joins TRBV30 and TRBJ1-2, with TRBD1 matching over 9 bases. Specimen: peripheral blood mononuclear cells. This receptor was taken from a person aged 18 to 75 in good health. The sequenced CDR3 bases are TGTGCCTGGAGCAAACAGGGGGCAGGTGGC. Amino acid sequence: CAWSKQGAGG. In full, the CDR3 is CAWSKQGAGGYTF.